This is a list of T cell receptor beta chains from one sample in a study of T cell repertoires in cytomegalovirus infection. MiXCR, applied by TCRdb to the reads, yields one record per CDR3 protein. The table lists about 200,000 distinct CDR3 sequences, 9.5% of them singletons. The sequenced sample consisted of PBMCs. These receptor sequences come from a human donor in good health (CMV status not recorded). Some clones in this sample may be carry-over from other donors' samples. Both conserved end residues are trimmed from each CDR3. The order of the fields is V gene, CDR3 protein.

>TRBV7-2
ASSLVGSGGYGDTQY
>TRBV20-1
SARYTGAPDTQY
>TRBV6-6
ASSYSITPKNTGELF
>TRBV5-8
ASSLWTGMEADTQY
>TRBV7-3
ASSTNRDRGNEQF
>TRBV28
ATGLADYNEQF
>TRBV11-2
ASSSGTGPHQPQH
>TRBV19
ASSISALETQY
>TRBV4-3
ASSQEVAETQY
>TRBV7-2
ASSQRKGQYYT
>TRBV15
ATSREGANIQY
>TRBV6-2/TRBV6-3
ASSLRTSGINEQY
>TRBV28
ASSSRDRPPTGNTIY
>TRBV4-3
ASSQDISGVYGYT
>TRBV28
ASSFSAHGNTIY
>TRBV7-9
ASSLLGLAGYNEQF
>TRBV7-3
ASSPIVGSGKTNTGELF
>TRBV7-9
ASSATQDGETQY
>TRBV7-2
ASRDRTASPGTQY
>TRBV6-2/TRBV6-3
ASTNSRGDLIYNEQF
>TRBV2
ASSFLGTSDEQF
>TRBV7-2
ASSPRKETQY
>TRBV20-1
SAGPQLLYTEAF
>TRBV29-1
SVTTGMTEAF
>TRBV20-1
SASRGVGSNEQF
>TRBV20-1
SARVGTGDLSEQY
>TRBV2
ASSEALGLNTQY
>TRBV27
ASSRGQGAIGEQF
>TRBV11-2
ASSLELSVNEQF
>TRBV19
ASSMNSYNEQF
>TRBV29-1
SVEGGQETYEQY
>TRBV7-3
ASSSNRGTGELF
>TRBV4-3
ASSIQTSGIYNEQF
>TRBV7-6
ASSPGGGREY
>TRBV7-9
ASSLSGQLTDTQY
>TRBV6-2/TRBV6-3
ASTADRNYGYT
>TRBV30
AWSIGTFTDQPQH
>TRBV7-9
ASSSGLAGYDEQF
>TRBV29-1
SVGRASGNTIY
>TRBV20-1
SARGVWPAQETQY
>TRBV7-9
ASSLSGNSPLH
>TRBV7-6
ASSHAPGTGEFGETQY
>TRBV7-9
ASSLPSRETQY
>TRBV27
ASSRWRGVDTQY
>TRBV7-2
ASSLDSGARNQPQH